This T cell receptor (beta chain) was obtained from a study of T cell responses to AZD1222 COVID-19 vaccine. General study findings and limits: Without day 14 samples, only post-peak T cell repertoires were studied.

Sequenced by immunoSEQ multiplex PCR; TCRdb stores in-frame clones only, minus some. This sample yields 100,000 or so clones, of which about 82% are seen a single time; about 6% belongs to the top ten. Germline V gene lookup returns CDR1 SGHAT and CDR2 FQDESV (reference sequence). Trimming took 6 bases from V and 2 from J; bases not matched to a gene: 4. The CDR3 runs to 14 residues. On this clone: Its antigen is still unknown.

The sequence derives from an adult who received the AZD1222 COVID-19 vaccine. This chain uses TRBV11-1 with TRBJ1-3; the match to TRBD1 covers 7 bases. The material was peripheral blood, obtained 28 days after the second AZD1222 dose. CDR3 in DNA: TGTGCCAGCAGAACCGGGACAGCTGGAAACACCATATATTTT. Amino acids: CASRTGTAGNTIYF.